Listed here are 16 T cell receptor delta chains from one sample, sequenced in a study of gammadelta T cells in human blood. TCRdb reapplied CATT to the RT-PCR reads. The sample has approximately 380 delta-chain clones; roughly two fifths are singletons. Material for sequencing was Vgamma9Vdelta2 gamma-delta T cells from infant blood. Receptor source: a human donor.

In regard to this clone: This may stem from a read error, because a much larger clone lies one nucleotide away. The chain couples TRDV2 to TRDJ2; D perhaps matches TRDD3 (6 bases). This CDR3 has 18 amino acids. Looked up from germline, CDR1 is GEAIGNYY and CDR2 is EKD. The CDR3 here is CAGDTVWGSPALTAQLFF. For the CDR3, the DNA is TGTGCCGGTGACACCGTCTGGGGATCTCCAGCTTTGACAGCACAACTCTTCTTT.

The genes are TRDV2 and TRDJ1, with TRDD3 identical over 12 bases. CDR1 is GEAIGNYY and CDR2 is EKD in the germline V gene. Losses at the gene ends were 1 base for V and 0 bases for J; bases not matched to a gene: 2. This CDR3 has 16 amino acids. This CDR3 is CACDTLGDTYTDKLIF. The CDR3 DNA reads TGTGCCTGTGACACTCTGGGGGATACGTACACCGATAAACTCATCTTT.

Relative to its sample, this clone is large. With a much larger clone just one base away, this may be a read error. V usage is TRDV2 and J usage is TRDJ3, with 10 bases identical to TRDD3. The trim removed 3 bases at V and 0 bases at J, leaving 16 bases unmatched. Germline CDR1 GEAIGNYY, CDR2 EKD. This CDR3 region has 22 residues. The CDR3: CACDPVPDWGIGSSWDTRQMFF. CDR3 DNA sequence: TGTGCCTGTGACCCGGTCCCGGACTGGGGGATTGGGAGCTCCTGGGACACCCGACAGATGTTTTTC.

The chain couples TRDV2 to TRDJ1; 9 nucleotides agree with TRDD3. The ends lost 0 bases at V and 3 bases at J; junction bases unmatched: 7. CDR1 and CDR2 (germline): GEAIGNYY, EKD. The CDR3 covers 16 residues. CDR3 DNA sequence: TGTGCCTGTGACACCTACTGGGGGAGCTCAGCCGATAAACTCATCTTT. Its translation is CACDTYWGSSADKLIF.

This clone is categorized as large. The V and J genes are TRDV2 and TRDJ3; 11 bases are shared with TRDD3. The V segment lost 1 base and the J segment 2 bases; nucleotides outside the gene matches: 3. There are 18 residues in the CDR3. The germline gives CDR1 GEAIGNYY, CDR2 EKD. CDR3 bases: TGTGCCTGTGACACTGGGGGATACGCTGCCTGGGACACCCGACAGATGTTTTTC. This translates into CACDTGGYAAWDTRQMFF.

In its sample, this clone ranks as large. The J gene is TRDJ3, the V gene TRDV2; TRDD3 matches 10 bases. Losses at the gene ends were 5 bases for V and 1 base for J; bases not matched to a gene: 7. The germline CDR1 and CDR2 sequences are GEAIGNYY and EKD. CDR3 length: 18 residues. The CDR3 here is CACVELGDRSWDTRQMFF. CDR3 nucleotides: TGTGCCTGTGTTGAACTGGGGGATCGGTCCTGGGACACCCGACAGATGTTTTTC.

A word on this clone: A far larger clone is only one base removed, so a read error is likely. The chain combines TRDV2 with TRDJ3; 7 bases line up with TRDD3. The CDR3 consists of 22 residues. Trimming cost V 1 base and J 1 base; bases outside gene matches: 18. Germline V gene sequence: CDR1 GEAIGNYY, CDR2 EKD. CDR3 loop: CACDTLTGVYGKRSWDTRQMFF. In nucleotides, the CDR3 is TGTGCCTGTGACACTCTTACTGGGGTTTACGGCAAGCGTTCCTGGGACACCCGACAGATGTTTTTC.

This clone was picked up one time. With only one base between it and a far larger clone, this is likely a read error. The gene calls are TRDV2 and TRDJ3, with D tentatively TRDD3 (6 bases). V dropped 3 bases and J dropped 3 bases, with 14 bases sitting between them. Germline CDR1 GEAIGNYY, CDR2 EKD. The CDR3 is made up of 17 amino acids. DNA of the CDR3: TGTGCCTGTGACGGTGCTGGGGCATACTGGGACACCCGACAGATGTTTTTC. Residues: CACDGAGAYWDTRQMFF.

By frequency in the sample, this clone is hyperexpanded. V usage is TRDV2 and J usage is TRDJ3; D might be TRDD2 or TRDD3, each matching 5 bases. CDR1 and CDR2 (germline): GEAIGNYY, EKD. The CDR3 consists of 20 residues. V lost 0 bases, J lost 0 bases, and 17 bases lay in between. The CDR3 is CACDTASTWDSSWDTRQMFF. The DNA of the CDR3 is TGTGCCTGTGACACCGCTTCCACCTGGGACAGCTCCTGGGACACCCGACAGATGTTTTTC.

On this clone itself: A far larger clone is a single base away, which makes a read error likely. The chain uses TRDV2 and TRDJ3; the D call may be TRDD2 or TRDD3 (5 bases each). Germline V CDR1 and CDR2: GEAIGNYY, EKD. This CDR3 comprises 20 residues. The CDR3 DNA sequence: TGTGCCTGTGCCACCGCTTCCACCTGGGACAGCTCCTGGGACACCCGACAGATGTTTTTC. Protein: CACATASTWDSSWDTRQMFF.

As regards this clone: This sequence is one base from a far larger clone and is likely a read error. The genes are TRDV2 and TRDJ3; 12 bases are a match to TRDD3. The CDR3 runs 20 residues. Germline assignment: CDR1 GEAIGNYY and CDR2 EKD. This CDR3 reads CACDTAGGYEPTWDTRHMFF. The CDR3 DNA reads TGTGCCTGTGACACCGCTGGGGGATACGAACCTACCTGGGACACCCGACATATGTTTTTC.

This clone is labeled large. The chain combines TRDV2 with TRDJ3; the match to TRDD3 covers 10 bases. Germline V gives CDR1 GEAIGNYY, CDR2 EKD. The V segment lost 3 bases and the J segment 0 bases; nucleotides outside the gene matches: 4. There are 18 residues in the CDR3. The CDR3 nucleotides read TGTGCCTGTGACGATTACTGGGGGATCTCCTGGGACACCCGACAGATGTTTTTC. It codes for CACDDYWGISWDTRQMFF.

Points on this clone: Given a much more abundant clone one base away, this may be a read error. The rearrangement joins TRDV2 to TRDJ3, with 9 bases identical to TRDD3. The V segment lost 0 bases and the J segment 4 bases; nucleotides outside the gene matches: 9. In germline, CDR1 is GEAIGNYY, CDR2 EKD. CDR3 length: 19 amino acids. CDR3 sequence reads: CACDTGWGYARWDTRQMFF. CDR3 coding DNA: TGTGCCTGTGACACCGGCTGGGGATACGCTCGATGGGACACCCGACAGATGTTTTTC.

Concerning this clone itself: A much larger clone is a single base away; this may be a read error. V usage is TRDV2 and J usage is TRDJ3; TRDD3 agrees at 10 bases. There are 18 residues in the CDR3. Germline V gives CDR1 GEAIGNYY, CDR2 EKD. In DNA form, the CDR3 reads TGTGCCTGGGACACCGCTGGGGGATACTCCTGGGACACCCGACAGATGTTTTTC. It is translated as CAWDTAGGYSWDTRQMFF.

This clone is termed hyperexpanded. The chain employs TRDV2 and TRDJ2; 9 bases line up with TRDD3. Germline CDR1 and CDR2: GEAIGNYY and EKD. With 0 bases clipped from V and 0 bases from J, the junction kept 7 bases outside the gene matches. The length of the CDR3 is 18 residues. The CDR3 sequence is CACDTYWGDTALTAQLFF. CDR3 coding DNA: TGTGCCTGTGACACCTACTGGGGGGATACAGCTTTGACAGCACAACTCTTCTTT.

With respect to this clone: Only one base separates this from a far larger clonotype, so it likely reflects a read error. The V call is TRDV2, the J call TRDJ3; 8 nucleotides align to TRDD3. Germline values: CDR1 GEAIGNYY, CDR2 EKD. This CDR3 has 20 residues. The trim removed 0 bases at V and 1 base at J, leaving 10 bases unmatched. The chain's CDR3 is CACDTGLGIQLSWDTRQMFF. In DNA form, the CDR3 reads TGTGCCTGTGACACCGGCTTGGGGATACAGCTATCCTGGGACACCCGACAGATGTTTTTC.